These 12 T cell receptor beta chains were sequenced from one sample in a study of cytomegalovirus exposure and HLA in healthy donors. The PCR employed 60 Vbeta primers together with 13 Jbeta primers. The protocol was immunoSEQ multiplex PCR, while the TCRdb copy is restricted to in-frame clones and leaves out a portion. This table holds 150,000 or so clones, around 80% found once. Sequencing input: PBMCs. Receptor source: a middle-aged man in good health and CMV-seropositive.

A remark on this clone: A read error may account for a junction end that differs from germline. CDR3 protein: CASILTGSGNTIYF. The CDR3 DNA sequence: TGTGCCAGCATCTTGACAGGGTCCGGAAACACCATATATTTT. The rearrangement uses TRBV5-8 and TRBJ1-3; 7 bases are shared with TRBD1. Germline-derived CDR1 and CDR2 are SGHTS and YDEGEE. The CDR3 covers 14 residues.

The chain employs TRBV11-2 and TRBJ2-5, with a weak D call TRBD1 (5 bases). Germline V gives CDR1 SGHAT, CDR2 FQNNGV. V shed 5 bases and J shed 2 bases, with 12 bases lying between them. This CDR3 contains 14 residues. The CDR3 protein is CASSQSGIQETQYF. As DNA, the CDR3 is TGTGCCAGCAGCCAATCAGGGATTCAAGAGACCCAGTACTTC. Using reference TRBV11-2 and TRBJ2-5 for the parts outside the CDR3, the full variable domain is EAGVAQSPRYKIIEKRQSVAFWCNPISGHATLYWYQQILGQGPKLLIQFQNNGVVDDSQLPKDRFSAERLKGVDSTLKIQPAKLEDSAVYLCASSQSGIQETQYFGPGTRLLVL.

The V and J genes are TRBV10-3 and TRBJ2-2; 9 nucleotides line up with TRBD2. The CDR3 extends over 14 amino acids. Trimming cost V 6 bases and J 6 bases; bases outside gene matches: 5. The V gene's germline CDR1 is ENHRY and CDR2 SYGVKD. As DNA, the CDR3 is TGTGCCATCAGCCAGCGGGAGGTCGCCGGGGAGCTGTTTTTT. It yields the protein CAISQREVAGELFF.

The chain uses TRBV13 and TRBJ2-7, with TRBD2 identical over 8 bases. Trimming took 2 bases from V and 2 from J; bases not matched to a gene: 11. Looked up from germline, CDR1 is PRHDT and CDR2 is FYEKMQ (reference sequence). The CDR3 runs to 17 residues. CDR3 region: CASSLSARGGLTYEQYF. The CDR3 DNA sequence: TGTGCCAGCAGCTTATCAGCACGGGGGGGCCTCACCTACGAGCAGTACTTC.

This clone was seen more than once but under ten times. The V and J genes are TRBV6-5 and TRBJ1-1; no definite D call. Germline CDR1 is MNHEY and CDR2 is SVGAGI. V lost 2 bases to trimming and J lost 1 base, with 11 bases between them. The CDR3 sequence is 15 residues long. CDR3 sequence: CASSYGVITNTEAFF. The CDR3 region has the DNA TGTGCCAGCAGTTACGGAGTCATAACGAACACTGAAGCTTTCTTT.

The rearrangement joins TRBV6-6 to TRBJ2-2; D is undetermined. Germline V CDR1 and CDR2: MNHNY, SVGAGI (reference sequence). Trimming stripped 5 bases from V and 3 bases from J, with 7 bases between. The CDR3 has 13 residues. CDR3 bases: TGTGCCAGCAGTCCGTACTACACCGGGGAGCTGTTTTTT. Amino acid sequence: CASSPYYTGELFF.

The CDR3 sequence is CASSFGDDYNEQFF. The CDR3 bases are TGCGCCAGCAGCTTCGGAGACGACTACAATGAGCAGTTCTTC. V and J are TRBV5-1 and TRBJ2-1; no definite D call. CDR1 and CDR2 (germline): SGHRS, YFSETQ. The CDR3 is 14 amino acids. V dropped 2 bases and J dropped 3 bases, with 9 bases sitting between them. The whole variable domain, remainder taken from reference TRBV5-1 and TRBJ2-1, is KAGVTQTPRYLIKTRGQQVTLSCSPISGHRSVSWYQQTPGQGLQFLFEYFSETQRNKGNFPGRFSGRQFSNSRSEMNVSTLELGDSALYLCASSFGDDYNEQFFGPGTRLTVL.

The chain couples TRBV6-5 to TRBJ1-1; D is perhaps TRBD1 (6 bases). The CDR3 runs to 13 residues. CDR1 MNHEY and CDR2 SVGAGI come from the germline V gene. V was clipped by 6 bases and J by 4 bases, with 12 bases between them. This CDR3 reads CASRLQGTTEAFF. The CDR3 region has the DNA TGTGCCAGCAGACTACAGGGTACCACTGAAGCTTTCTTT.

The chain has TRBV2 and TRBJ1-2; D remains ambiguous. CDR3 length equals 14 residues. V lost 5 bases and J 6 bases, leaving 16 bases between the germline ends. The germline gives CDR1 SNHLY, CDR2 FYNNEI. CDR3 coding DNA: TGTGCCAGCAGTCCCACACGTCGGGTCGATGGCTACACCTTC. This translates into CASSPTRRVDGYTF.

This clone was observed a single time. The V gene is TRBV7-6, the J gene TRBJ2-1, with 9 bases matching TRBD2. CDR3 length: 19 residues. V was clipped by 5 bases and J by 2 bases; unmatched bases: 16. Germline lookup yields CDR1 SGHVS and CDR2 FNYEAQ. CDR3 residues: CASSPLLPQAGGPYNEQFF. The CDR3 DNA reads TGTGCCAGCAGCCCCTTACTACCCCAAGCGGGAGGACCCTACAATGAGCAGTTCTTC.

This clone appeared a few times. For the CDR3, the DNA is TGTGCCAGCAGTCCGGGACAGGCCCTCACAGATACGCAGTATTTT. The encoded protein is CASSPGQALTDTQYF. The J gene is TRBJ2-3, the V gene TRBV28; 8 nucleotides line up with TRBD1. The V segment lost 5 bases and the J segment 2 bases; nucleotides outside the gene matches: 6. The CDR3 has 15 amino acids. Germline CDR1 reads MDHEN; CDR2 reads SYDVKM.

The chain recombines TRBV15 with TRBJ2-7; no definite D call. Trimming pared 3 bases from V and 7 bases from J, leaving 16 bases between. Germline assignment: CDR1 LNHNV and CDR2 YYDKDF (reference sequence). The CDR3 totals 14 residues. The CDR3 loop reads CATSRTLTSREQYF. CDR3 coding DNA: TGTGCCACCAGCAGGACTCTTACCTCTAGGGAGCAGTACTTC. Using reference TRBV15 and TRBJ2-7 for the parts outside the CDR3, the full variable domain is DAMVIQNPRYQVTQFGKPVTLSCSQTLNHNVMYWYQQKSSQAPKLLFHYYDKDFNNEADTPDNFQSRRPNTSFCFLDIRSPGLGDTAMYLCATSRTLTSREQYFGPGTRLTVT.